This TCR beta chain is drawn from a study of blood T cell repertoires in COVID-19 (dated by TCRdb to the early 2020s). Some background on the complete study: Samples from collaborators originated in the United States, Italy and Spain and spanned both the acute and convalescent phases of COVID-19. The material from the prospective study consisted of cDNA or gDNA derived from T cells, B-cell-depleted T cells, or PBMCs. Deeply sampled blood TCRbeta repertoires from subjects exposed to, actively infected with, or recovered from COVID-19 were included in the dataset. The repertoires were released in a freely available public database meant as a resource for research on the immune response to SARS-CoV-2. Samples came from the ongoing ImmuneRACE study (first 160 participants) plus 1,254 subjects from 6 global collaborators. Sample metadata almost always included a de-identified subject ID, COVID-19 status, age in years and sex. HLA class I and class II types, where available, came from metadata supplied by the sample provider rather than from assay-based typing.

Enrolling through a virtual design, the prospective study's participants ranged in age from roughly 18 to 90 years and lived across more than 20 United States geographic areas. In the prospective study, participants were assigned to cohorts based on the clinical history participants reported in a screening survey and a study questionnaire. A participant counted as exposed if, within 2 weeks of entering the study, that participant had been in contact with someone who had a PCR-confirmed or clinician-diagnosed COVID-19 case. Mobile phlebotomists in the prospective study collected whole blood, serum and a nasopharyngeal or oropharyngeal swab from every participant. Additional blood draws and questionnaires over an approximately two-month period could optionally be provided by prospective study participants. Prospective study blood samples were shipped either frozen or at room temperature before DNA extraction.

Turning to this clone: Its antigen specificity is not known. Per-base qualities were not stored, and no clone one base away is much larger.

What the research found in general, with its limitations: How much clinical and demographic metadata was included differed by source and by participant, and the metadata was provided uncurated.

Ends trimmed: V by 6 bases, J by 5 bases; bases unmatched to a gene: 7. Based on the germline V gene, the CDR1 and CDR2 sequences are MNHEY and SVGAGI. Including the terminal cysteine and phenylalanine, the CDR3 comprises 15 residues. Kept here is only the CDR3 DNA, which spans 45 bases and is read in frame from base 1. TCRbeta CDR3 regions were amplified from genomic DNA using the immunoSEQ Assay, a bias-controlled multiplex PCR. Under the source paper's analysis protocol: Nucleated cell counts per sample were estimated from amplification of reference gene primers within the assay. Sequence reads were collapsed and filtered to measure the absolute abundance of every unique TCRbeta CDR3 rearrangement. For each sample, productive Simpson clonality was calculated by taking the square root of Simpson's diversity index across productive rearrangements. Held by TCRdb, this immuneACCESS table contains in-frame sequences only and omits some clones. Under half of the omission traces to an unresolved V gene where checked; the cause of the rest is unknown. V, J and clone size were drawn from that table, and D and trimming were deduced from the DNA. In all, the sample holds about 260,000 clones, and about 90% of those were seen once. The ten largest clonotypes hold roughly 0.95% of the sample.

This receptor was obtained from a man in his forties or fifties who had been exposed to COVID-19. Sequenced input: PBMCs or T cells enriched from blood (not recorded which). The chain uses TRBV6-5 and TRBJ2-1, with TRBD2 identical over 10 junction bases. The CDR3 reads CASSITSGINNEQFF. The DNA reads TGTGCCAGCAGCATTACTAGCGGGATCAACAATGAGCAGTTCTTC.